Below, 9 T cell receptor beta chains from the same sample are listed, as sequenced in a study of T-cell memory formation after mild COVID-19. TCRdb re-called the 5' RACE reads with MiXCR, one entry per CDR3 protein. The repertoire holds 300,000 to 400,000 distinct CDR3 sequences, with approximately 15% as singletons. Sequencing input: PBMCs or a T cell subset sorted from them (not recorded which). Every receptor here comes from a man younger than 35 who had mild COVID-19 (a few samples of this study predate the infection). Cell type and time point are not known.

Ten or more counts support this clonotype. The chain is built from TRBV27 and TRBJ2-4; D ambiguous. The CDR3 consists of 14 residues. Germline CDR1 is MNHEY and CDR2 is SMNVEV (reference sequence). Trimming pared 6 bases from V and 6 bases from J, leaving 15 bases between. CDR3 nucleotide sequence: TGTGCCAGCAGCTACGGACCGACGCCAAACATTCAGTACTTC. Its translation is CASSYGPTPNIQYF.

This clonotype was picked up a small number of times. This chain uses TRBV12-3 or TRBV12-4 with TRBJ2-5, with 9 bases aligning to TRBD2. The CDR3 runs to 16 residues. The V segment lost 3 bases and the J segment 2 bases; nucleotides outside the gene matches: 7. In nucleotides, the CDR3 is TGTGCCAGCAGTTTTCTAGCGGGGACCAAACAAGAGACCCAGTACTTC. Protein sequence: CASSFLAGTKQETQYF.

The chain has TRBV10-3 and TRBJ2-3, with TRBD1 as a possible D gene (5 bases). There are 14 residues in the CDR3. Deletions cut 4 bases from V and 4 bases from J, with 12 bases between. Germline V gives CDR1 ENHRY, CDR2 SYGVKD. The CDR3 loop is CAISAQGGPDTQYF. The CDR3 coding sequence is TGTGCCATCAGTGCCCAGGGTGGTCCAGATACGCAGTATTTT.

In its sample, this clonotype was seen a few times. This chain uses TRBV5-1 with TRBJ2-1, with TRBD1 identical over 9 bases. CDR1 and CDR2 (germline): SGHRS, YFSETQ. Trimming at V came to 5 bases and at J to 5 bases, leaving 8 bases not matched to a gene. This CDR3 is built from 15 residues. CDR3 DNA sequence: TGCGCCAGCAGGCGGGGACAGGGTGGGGACAATGAGCAGTTCTTC. This gives the protein CASRRGQGGDNEQFF.

This clonotype was detected many times. The chain couples TRBV5-1 to TRBJ2-7; D uncertain. The germline gives CDR1 SGHRS, CDR2 YFSETQ. CDR3 length equals 14 residues. With 3 bases removed from V and 1 base from J, the gap between germline ends came to 11 bases. The CDR3 region has the DNA TGCGCCAGCAGCTGGAGACCCGTATCCTACGAGCAGTACTTC. This encodes CASSWRPVSYEQYF.

The table lists this clonotype with a few counts. V gene TRBV7-2 combines with J gene TRBJ2-2; 11 bases match TRBD2. V dropped 5 bases and J dropped 6; count of bases not matched to a gene: 2. The CDR3 covers 14 residues. From germline, CDR1 is SGHTA and CDR2 FQGNSA. The CDR3 coding sequence is TGTGCCAGCAGCCTACTAGCGGGGGCCGGGGAGCTGTTTTTT. This translates into CASSLLAGAGELFF.

This clonotype came up a few times. The chain recombines TRBV7-6 with TRBJ1-2; D is unresolved. Trimming took off 4 bases at V and 6 bases at J, with 12 bases between the two ends. The germline CDR1 and CDR2 sequences are SGHVS and FNYEAQ. The CDR3 loop spans 13 amino acids. CDR3 DNA sequence: TGTGCCAGCAGCTCCCGGGGATTCGATGGCTACACCTTC. It translates to CASSSRGFDGYTF.

This rearrangement joins TRBV7-2 to TRBJ1-1; D call uncertain. The CDR3 is 13 residues long. Germline V lookup: CDR1 SGHTA, CDR2 FQGNSA. The germline V and J ends were trimmed by 4 bases and 1 base, with 7 bases remaining between them. The CDR3 region is CASSSYQNTEAFF. The CDR3 coding sequence is TGTGCCAGCAGCTCGTACCAGAACACTGAAGCTTTCTTT.

This clonotype has more than one count but fewer than ten. The rearrangement joins TRBV5-5 to TRBJ2-3; D possibly matches TRBD1 or TRBD2 (5 bases each). The CDR3 totals 16 residues. V shed 2 bases and J shed 6 bases, with 19 bases lying between them. From germline, CDR1 is SGHKS and CDR2 YYEKEE (reference sequence). This CDR3 is CASSLRSRGEGDTQYF. The CDR3 bases are TGTGCCAGCAGCTTACGTTCGAGGGGTGAGGGTGATACGCAGTATTTT.